A single sample gave rise to the 4 T cell receptor beta chains below, sequenced in a study of CD8 T cells in ankylosing spondylitis. MiXCR, run by TCRdb on the 5' RACE reads, gives a single entry per CDR3 protein. In the table there are approximately 250,000 distinct CDR3 sequences, 10% to 13% of which are singletons. The sample was blood, either unsorted or a sorted T cell fraction (not recorded which). The receptors derive from a male donor with ankylosing spondylitis or in good health (not recorded which).

This clonotype was picked up a small number of times. The V gene is TRBV2, the J gene TRBJ2-7; D is perhaps TRBD2 (5 bases). Germline V CDR1 and CDR2: SNHLY, FYNNEI. V was trimmed by 8 bases and J by 3 bases, leaving 11 bases between them. The CDR3 totals 12 residues. The chain's CDR3 is CASDGRGYEQYF. The CDR3 DNA follows: TGTGCCAGCGATGGGAGAGGCTACGAGCAGTACTTC.

This clonotype was observed many times. This chain connects TRBV6-5 to TRBJ2-1; 14 bases are a match to TRBD2. V lost 4 bases and J lost 12; bases outside the gene matches: 11. Germline values: CDR1 MNHEY, CDR2 SVGAGI. There are 16 residues in the CDR3. CDR3 nucleotides: TGTGCCAGCAGTTCCTTGACTAGCGGGAGGGTTTTAGGGCAGTTCTTC. Its translation is CASSSLTSGRVLGQFF.

This clonotype was detected ten times or more. The chain has TRBV3-1 and TRBJ2-7; D gene uncertain. The ends were cut back, 2 bases at V and 1 base at J, with 6 bases in the middle. CDR3 length equals 13 residues. CDR1 and CDR2 (germline): LGHDT, YNNKEL (reference sequence). The CDR3 protein is CASSQLGSYEQYF. Here the CDR3 DNA reads TGTGCCAGCAGCCAATTGGGGTCCTACGAGCAGTACTTC.

This clonotype appeared many times. J is TRBJ2-1 and V is TRBV3-1, with D possibly being TRBD1 or TRBD2 (6 bases each). This CDR3 spans 12 amino acids. Germline CDR1 reads LGHDT; CDR2 reads YNNKEL (reference sequence). The germline V and J ends were trimmed by 0 bases and 15 bases, with 12 bases remaining between them. CDR3 protein: CASSQDPGARFF. The DNA of the CDR3 is TGTGCCAGCAGCCAAGATCCGGGGGCTCGGTTCTTC.